The 3 T cell receptor beta chains in this list originate from one sample, sequenced in a study of cytomegalovirus exposure and HLA in healthy donors. The study ran its PCR with 60 Vbeta and 13 Jbeta primers. Sequencing used immunoSEQ multiplex PCR; TCRdb keeps in-frame clones, though not all of them. Its table records some 200,000 clones. The sequencing input was PBMCs. These receptors came from a man aged 25-40 years in good health and CMV-seronegative.

V is TRBV7-8 and J is TRBJ2-1, with 15 bases that match TRBD2. J lost 8 bases, V lost 5 bases, and 10 bases had no gene match. CDR3 length: 17 residues. Germline lookup yields CDR1 SGHVS and CDR2 FQNEAQ. CDR3 sequence: CASSPPGLAGGGYEQFF. CDR3 bases: TGTGCCAGCAGCCCTCCGGGACTAGCGGGAGGAGGGTATGAGCAGTTCTTC. Supplemented by reference TRBV7-8 and TRBJ2-1, the full variable domain reads GAGVSQSPRYKVAKRGQDVALRCDPISGHVSLFWYQQALGQGPEFLTYFQNEAQLDKSGLPSDRFFAERPEGSVSTLKIQRTQQEDSAVYLCASSPPGLAGGGYEQFFGPGTRLTVL.

CDR3 protein: CAWSAGLDNEKLFF. In DNA form, the CDR3 reads TGTGCCTGGAGTGCAGGGTTGGATAATGAAAAACTGTTTTTT. V is TRBV30 and J is TRBJ1-4, with D perhaps TRBD1 (5 bases). CDR3 size: 14 residues. V was trimmed by 1 base and J by 4 bases, leaving 10 bases between them. Germline-derived CDR1 and CDR2 are GTSNPN and SVGIG (reference sequence).

The V gene is TRBV30, the J gene TRBJ1-3, with TRBD1 matching 7 bases. This CDR3 spans 14 amino acids. Germline CDR1 GTSNPN, CDR2 SVGIG (reference sequence). With 5 bases clipped from V and 1 base from J, the junction kept 5 bases outside the gene matches. CDR3 DNA: TGTGCCTGGGATGGGACAGATTCTGGAAACACCATATATTTT. Residues: CAWDGTDSGNTIYF.